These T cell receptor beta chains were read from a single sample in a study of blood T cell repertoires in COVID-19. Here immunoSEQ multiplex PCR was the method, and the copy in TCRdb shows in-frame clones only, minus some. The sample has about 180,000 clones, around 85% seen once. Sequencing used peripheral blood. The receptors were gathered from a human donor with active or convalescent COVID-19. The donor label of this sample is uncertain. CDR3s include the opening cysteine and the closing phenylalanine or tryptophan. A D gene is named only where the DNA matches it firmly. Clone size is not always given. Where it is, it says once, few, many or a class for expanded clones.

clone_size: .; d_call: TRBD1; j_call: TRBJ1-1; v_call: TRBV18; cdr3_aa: CASSDRGLGNTEAFF; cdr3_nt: TGTGCCAGCTCCGACAGGGGGCTTGGAAACACTGAAGCTTTCTTT
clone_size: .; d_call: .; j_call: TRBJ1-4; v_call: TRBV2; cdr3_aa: CASKGRTAATNEKLFF; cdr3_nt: TGTGCCAGCAAAGGGCGGACAGCTGCAACTAATGAAAAACTGTTTTTT
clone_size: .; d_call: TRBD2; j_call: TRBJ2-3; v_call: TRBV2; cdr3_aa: CASSTGLAGGETRRDTQYF; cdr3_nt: TGTGCCAGCAGTACCGGACTAGCGGGAGGGGAGACACGGAGAGATACGCAGTATTTT
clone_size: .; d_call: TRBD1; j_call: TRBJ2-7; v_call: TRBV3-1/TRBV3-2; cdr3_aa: CASSPGTGGYEQYF; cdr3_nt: TGTGCCAGCAGCCCCGGCACAGGGGGCTACGAGCAGTACTTC
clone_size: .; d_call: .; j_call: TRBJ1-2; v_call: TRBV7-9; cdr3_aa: CASSSSGPDRLGYTF; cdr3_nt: TGTGCCAGCAGCTCCTCAGGGCCCGACAGACTTGGCTACACCTTC
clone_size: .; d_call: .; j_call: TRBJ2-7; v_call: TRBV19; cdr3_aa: CASSTGTAVGKQYF; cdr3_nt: TGTGCCAGTAGCACGGGGACTGCGGTAGGAAAGCAGTACTTC
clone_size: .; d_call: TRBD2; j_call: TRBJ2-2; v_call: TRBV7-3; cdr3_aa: CASGTGGPNTGELFF; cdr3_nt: TGTGCCAGTGGCACGGGGGGGCCCAACACCGGGGAGCTGTTTTTT
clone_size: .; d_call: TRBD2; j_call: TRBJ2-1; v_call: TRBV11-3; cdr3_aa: CASSSIAGRNEQFF; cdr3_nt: TGTGCCAGCAGCTCCATAGCGGGCCGTAATGAGCAGTTCTTC
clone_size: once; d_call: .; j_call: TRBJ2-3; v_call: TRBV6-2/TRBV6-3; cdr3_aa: CASSGGARNTDTQYF; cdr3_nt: TGTGCCAGCAGTGGGGGGGCACGGAACACAGATACGCAGTATTTT
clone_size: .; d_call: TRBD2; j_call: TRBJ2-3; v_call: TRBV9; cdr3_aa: CASSPGGQDTQYF; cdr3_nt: TGTGCCAGCAGTCCGGGAGGGCAAGATACGCAGTATTTT
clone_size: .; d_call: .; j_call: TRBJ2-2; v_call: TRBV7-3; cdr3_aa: CASSSGGANTGELFF; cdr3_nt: TGTGCCAGCAGCTCGGGGGGCGCGAACACCGGGGAGCTGTTTTTT
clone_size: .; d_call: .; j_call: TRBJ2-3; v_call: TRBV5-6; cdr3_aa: CASSLAVVGSTQYF; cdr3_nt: TGTGCCAGCAGCTTGGCGGTAGTCGGGTCTACGCAGTATTTT
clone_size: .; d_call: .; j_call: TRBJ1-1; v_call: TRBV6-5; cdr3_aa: CASSYSGRNTEAFF; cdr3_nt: TGTGCCAGCAGTTACTCTGGGAGGAACACTGAAGCTTTCTTT
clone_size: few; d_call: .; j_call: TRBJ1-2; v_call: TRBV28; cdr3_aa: CASTGVPYGYTF; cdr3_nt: TGTGCCAGCACCGGGGTACCCTATGGCTACACCTTC
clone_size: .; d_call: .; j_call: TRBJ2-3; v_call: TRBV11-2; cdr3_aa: CASSPTSSTDTQYF; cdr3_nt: TGTGCCAGCAGCCCAACTTCTAGCACAGATACGCAGTATTTT
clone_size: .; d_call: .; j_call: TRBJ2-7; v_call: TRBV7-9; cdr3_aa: CARGLLATYEQYF; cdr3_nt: TGTGCCAGGGGGTTGCTAGCGACATACGAGCAGTACTTC
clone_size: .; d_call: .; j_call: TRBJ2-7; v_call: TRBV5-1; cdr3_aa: CASSRGHSSSYEQYF; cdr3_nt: TGCGCCAGCAGCCGAGGGCACTCAAGCTCCTACGAGCAGTACTTC
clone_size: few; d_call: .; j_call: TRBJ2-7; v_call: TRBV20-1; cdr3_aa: CSASPDYEQYF; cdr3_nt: TGCAGTGCTAGCCCAGACTACGAGCAGTACTTC
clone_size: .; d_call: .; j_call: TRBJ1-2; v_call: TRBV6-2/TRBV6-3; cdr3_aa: CASSLIPGGARYGYTF; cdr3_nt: TGTGCCAGCAGTTTAATCCCCGGCGGAGCCCGCTATGGCTACACCTTC
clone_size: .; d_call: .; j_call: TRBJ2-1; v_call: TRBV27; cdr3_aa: CASSLGAGRYNEQFF; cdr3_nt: TGTGCCAGCAGTTTAGGGGCGGGGAGATACAATGAGCAGTTCTTC
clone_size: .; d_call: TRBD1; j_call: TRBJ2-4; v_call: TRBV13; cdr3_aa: CASSRQGENIQYF; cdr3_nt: TGTGCCAGCAGCCGACAGGGGGAAAACATTCAGTACTTC
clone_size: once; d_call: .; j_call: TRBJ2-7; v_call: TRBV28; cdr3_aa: CASSLQGHNGLEQYF; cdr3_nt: TGTGCCAGCAGCCTCCAGGGACACAATGGACTCGAGCAGTACTTC
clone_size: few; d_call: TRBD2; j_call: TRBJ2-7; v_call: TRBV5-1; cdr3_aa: CASSPIPDGLAGAQEQYF; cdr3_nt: TGCGCCAGCAGCCCAATCCCGGACGGACTAGCGGGAGCTCAAGAGCAGTACTTC
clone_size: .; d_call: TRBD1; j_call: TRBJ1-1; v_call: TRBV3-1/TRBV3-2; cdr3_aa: CASRPQGAARKAFF; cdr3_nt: TGTGCCAGCAGACCACAGGGGGCGGCACGTAAAGCTTTCTTT
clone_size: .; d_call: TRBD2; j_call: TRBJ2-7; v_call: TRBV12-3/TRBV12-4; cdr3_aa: CASSSGAEDEQYF; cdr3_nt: TGTGCCAGCAGCAGCGGGGCTGAGGACGAGCAGTACTTC
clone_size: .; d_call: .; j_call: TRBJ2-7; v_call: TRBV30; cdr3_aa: CAWTGGTAPKEQYF; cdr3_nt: TGTGCCTGGACCGGAGGGACGGCCCCTAAGGAGCAGTACTTC
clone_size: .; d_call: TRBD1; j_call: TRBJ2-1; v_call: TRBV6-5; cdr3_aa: CASSWGTGSVEQFF; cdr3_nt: TGTGCCAGCAGTTGGGGGACAGGGTCGGTTGAGCAGTTCTTC
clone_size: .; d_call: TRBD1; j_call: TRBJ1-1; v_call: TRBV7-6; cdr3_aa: CASSLTGGTSYTEAFF; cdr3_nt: TGTGCCAGCAGCTTAACAGGGGGCACCTCTTACACTGAAGCTTTCTTT
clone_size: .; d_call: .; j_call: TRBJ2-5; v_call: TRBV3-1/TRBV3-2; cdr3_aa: CASSLLRGQETQYF; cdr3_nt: TGTGCCAGCAGCTTATTAAGGGGACAAGAGACCCAGTACTTC
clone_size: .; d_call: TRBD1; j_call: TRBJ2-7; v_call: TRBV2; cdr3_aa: CASSDGTGDNEQYF; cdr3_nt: TGTGCCAGCAGTGACGGGACAGGGGATAACGAGCAGTACTTC
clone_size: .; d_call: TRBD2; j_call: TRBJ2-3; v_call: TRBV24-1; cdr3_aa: CATSDPKAGGADTQYF; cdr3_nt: TGTGCCACCAGTGATCCAAAAGCGGGAGGGGCGGATACGCAGTATTTT
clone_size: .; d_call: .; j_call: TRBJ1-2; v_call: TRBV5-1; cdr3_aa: CASSPVQDTYGYTF; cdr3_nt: TGCGCCAGCAGCCCAGTTCAGGATACCTATGGCTACACCTTC
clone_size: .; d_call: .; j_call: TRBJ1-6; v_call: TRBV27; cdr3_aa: CASRGGVASYNSPLHF; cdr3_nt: TGTGCCAGCAGGGGAGGGGTTGCATCCTATAATTCACCCCTCCACTTT
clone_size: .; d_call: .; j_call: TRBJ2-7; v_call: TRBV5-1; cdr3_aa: CASSLDYLVANEQYF; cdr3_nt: TGCGCCAGCAGCTTGGATTACCTGGTGGCCAACGAGCAGTACTTC
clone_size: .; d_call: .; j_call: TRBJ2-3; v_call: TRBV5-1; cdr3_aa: CASSLDGMSSTDTQYF; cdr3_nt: TGCGCCAGCAGCTTGGACGGGATGTCTAGCACAGATACGCAGTATTTT
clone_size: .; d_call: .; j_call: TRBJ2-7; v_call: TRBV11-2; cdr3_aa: CASSPRYTSYEQYF; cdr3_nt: TGTGCCAGCAGCCCCAGGTACACCTCCTACGAGCAGTACTTC
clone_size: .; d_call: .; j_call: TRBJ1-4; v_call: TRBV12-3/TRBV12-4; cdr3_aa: CASSLGGLEKLFF; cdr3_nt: TGTGCCAGCAGTTTGGGGGGATTGGAAAAACTGTTTTTT
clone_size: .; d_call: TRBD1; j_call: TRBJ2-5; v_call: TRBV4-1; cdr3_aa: CASSQGSGTALKTQYF; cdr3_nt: TGCGCCAGCAGCCAGGGATCCGGGACAGCCTTAAAGACCCAGTACTTC
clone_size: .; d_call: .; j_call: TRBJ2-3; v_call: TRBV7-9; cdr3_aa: CASSKLGLTSTDTQYF; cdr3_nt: TGTGCCAGCAGCAAGCTTGGGCTAACTAGCACAGATACGCAGTATTTT
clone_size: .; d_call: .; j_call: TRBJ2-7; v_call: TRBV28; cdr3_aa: CASSLSTYEQYF; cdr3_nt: TGTGCCAGCAGTTTATCTACGTACGAGCAGTACTTC
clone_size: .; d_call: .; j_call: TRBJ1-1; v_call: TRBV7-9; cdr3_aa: CASSLRGYRDTEAFF; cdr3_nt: TGTGCCAGCAGCTTAAGGGGCTACAGGGACACTGAAGCTTTCTTT
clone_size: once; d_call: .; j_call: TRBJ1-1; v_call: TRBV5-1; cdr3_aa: CASSLAGLENTEAFF; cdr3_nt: TGCGCCAGCAGCTTGGCAGGGCTGGAGAACACTGAAGCTTTCTTT
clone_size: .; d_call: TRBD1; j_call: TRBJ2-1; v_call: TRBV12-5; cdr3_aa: CASGDRGNNEQFF; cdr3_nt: TGTGCTAGTGGGGACAGGGGCAACAATGAGCAGTTCTTC
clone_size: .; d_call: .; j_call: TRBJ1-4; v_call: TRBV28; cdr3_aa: CATVGGLGEKLFF; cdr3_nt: TGTGCCACCGTTGGCGGCCTTGGTGAAAAACTGTTTTTT
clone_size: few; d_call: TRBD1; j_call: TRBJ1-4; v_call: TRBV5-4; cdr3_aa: CASRGQGDEKLFF; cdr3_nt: TGTGCCAGCAGGGGACAGGGAGACGAAAAACTGTTTTTT
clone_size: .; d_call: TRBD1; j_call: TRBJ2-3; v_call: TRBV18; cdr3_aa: CASSPRDRGVTDTQYF; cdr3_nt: TGTGCCAGCTCACCCCGCGACAGGGGTGTCACAGATACGCAGTATTTT
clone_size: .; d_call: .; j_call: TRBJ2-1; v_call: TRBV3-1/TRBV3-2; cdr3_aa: CASSMLGVVNEQFF; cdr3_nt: TGTGCCAGCAGCATGTTAGGGGTTGTGAATGAGCAGTTCTTC
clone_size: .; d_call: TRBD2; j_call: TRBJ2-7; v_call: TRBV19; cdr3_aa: CASSIATSGGQQYF; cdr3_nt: TGTGCCAGTAGTATAGCCACTAGCGGAGGACAGCAGTACTTC
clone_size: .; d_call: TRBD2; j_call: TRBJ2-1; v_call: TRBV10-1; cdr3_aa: CASSDGSGHTGGEQFF; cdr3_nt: TGCGCCAGCAGTGATGGTAGCGGGCACACGGGGGGTGAGCAGTTCTTC
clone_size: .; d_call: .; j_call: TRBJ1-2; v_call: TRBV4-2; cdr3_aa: CASSQASVGYTF; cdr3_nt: TGTGCCAGCAGCCAAGCGAGCGTAGGCTACACCTTC
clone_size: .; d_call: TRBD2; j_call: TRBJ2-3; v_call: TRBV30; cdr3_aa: CAWSPPGAGGGDTQYF; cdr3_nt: TGTGCCTGGAGTCCCCCAGGAGCGGGGGGAGGAGATACGCAGTATTTT